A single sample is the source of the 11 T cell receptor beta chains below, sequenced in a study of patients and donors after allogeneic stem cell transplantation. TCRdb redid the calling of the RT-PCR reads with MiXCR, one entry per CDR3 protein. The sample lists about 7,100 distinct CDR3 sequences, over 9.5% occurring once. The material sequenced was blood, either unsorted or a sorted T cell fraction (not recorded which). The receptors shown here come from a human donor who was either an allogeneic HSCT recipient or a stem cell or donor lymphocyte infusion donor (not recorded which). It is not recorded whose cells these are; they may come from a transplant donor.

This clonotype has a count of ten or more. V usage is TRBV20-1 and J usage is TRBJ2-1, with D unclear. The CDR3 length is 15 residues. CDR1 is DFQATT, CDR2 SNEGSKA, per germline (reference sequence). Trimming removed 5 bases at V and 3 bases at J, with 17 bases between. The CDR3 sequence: CSASPSQANYNEQFF. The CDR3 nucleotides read TGCAGTGCTTCCCCCTCTCAGGCCAACTACAATGAGCAGTTCTTC.

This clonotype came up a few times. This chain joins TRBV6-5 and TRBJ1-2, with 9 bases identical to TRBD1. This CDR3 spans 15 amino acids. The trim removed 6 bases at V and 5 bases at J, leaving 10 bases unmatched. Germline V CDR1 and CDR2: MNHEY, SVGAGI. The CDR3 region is CASRSTDRGGYGYTF. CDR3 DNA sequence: TGTGCCAGCAGATCCACCGACAGGGGGGGATATGGCTACACCTTC.

CDR3 in amino acids: CASSIASAAGTNEQFF. CDR3 DNA: TGTGCCAGTAGTATAGCATCTGCGGCAGGGACCAATGAGCAGTTCTTC. This chain links TRBV19 with TRBJ2-1; D tentatively fits TRBD1 or TRBD2 (5 bases each). The germline V gene encodes CDR1 LNHDA and CDR2 SQIVND (reference sequence). The CDR3 loop spans 16 amino acids. V was cut by 1 base and J by 6 bases, with 16 bases left in between.

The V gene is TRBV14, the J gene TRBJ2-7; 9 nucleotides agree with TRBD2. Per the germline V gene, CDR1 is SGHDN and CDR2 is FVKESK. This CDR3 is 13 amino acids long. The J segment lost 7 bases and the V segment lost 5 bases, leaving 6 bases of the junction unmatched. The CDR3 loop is CASSSGGQWEQYF. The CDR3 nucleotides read TGTGCCAGCAGCAGCGGGGGGCAGTGGGAGCAGTACTTC.

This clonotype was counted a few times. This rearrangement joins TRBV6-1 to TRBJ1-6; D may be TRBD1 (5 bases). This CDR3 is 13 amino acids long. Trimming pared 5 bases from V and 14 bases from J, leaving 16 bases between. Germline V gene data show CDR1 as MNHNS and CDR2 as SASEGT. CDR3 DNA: TGTGCCAGCAGTTGGGGGACCCTTGGAACCCTCCACTTT. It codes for CASSWGTLGTLHF.

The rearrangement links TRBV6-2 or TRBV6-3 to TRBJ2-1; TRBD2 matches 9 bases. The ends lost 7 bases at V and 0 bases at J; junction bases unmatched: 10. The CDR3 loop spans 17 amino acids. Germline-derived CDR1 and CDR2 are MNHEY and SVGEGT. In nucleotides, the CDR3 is TGTGCCAGCAAACCGGGACTAGCAATGTTCTCCTACAATGAGCAGTTCTTC. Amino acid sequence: CASKPGLAMFSYNEQFF.

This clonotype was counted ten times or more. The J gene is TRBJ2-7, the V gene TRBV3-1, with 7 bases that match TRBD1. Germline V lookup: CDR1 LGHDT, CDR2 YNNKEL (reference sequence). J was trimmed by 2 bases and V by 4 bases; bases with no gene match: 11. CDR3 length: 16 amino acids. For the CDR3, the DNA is TGTGCCAGCAGCCCGCGAATAGACAGGGTGGCCTACGAGCAGTACTTC. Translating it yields CASSPRIDRVAYEQYF.

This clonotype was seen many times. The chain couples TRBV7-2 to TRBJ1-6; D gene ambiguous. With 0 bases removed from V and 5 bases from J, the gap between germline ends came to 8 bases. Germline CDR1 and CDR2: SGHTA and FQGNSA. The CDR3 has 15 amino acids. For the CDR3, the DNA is TGTGCCAGCAGCTTAGCGGCCCCAAATAATTCACCCCTCCACTTT. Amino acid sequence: CASSLAAPNNSPLHF.

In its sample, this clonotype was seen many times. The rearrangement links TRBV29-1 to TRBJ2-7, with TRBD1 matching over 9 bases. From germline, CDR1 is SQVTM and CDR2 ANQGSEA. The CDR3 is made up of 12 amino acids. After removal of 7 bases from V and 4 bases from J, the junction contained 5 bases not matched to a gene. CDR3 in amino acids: CSAGQGGYEQYF. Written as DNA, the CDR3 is TGCAGCGCGGGACAGGGTGGGTACGAGCAGTACTTC.

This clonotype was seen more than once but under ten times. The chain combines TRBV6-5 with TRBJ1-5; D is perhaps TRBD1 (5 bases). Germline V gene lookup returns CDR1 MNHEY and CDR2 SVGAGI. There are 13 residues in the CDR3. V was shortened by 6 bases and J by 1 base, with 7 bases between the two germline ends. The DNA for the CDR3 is TGTGCCAGCAGCCGGGACAGCAATCAGCCCCAGCATTTT. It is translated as CASSRDSNQPQHF.

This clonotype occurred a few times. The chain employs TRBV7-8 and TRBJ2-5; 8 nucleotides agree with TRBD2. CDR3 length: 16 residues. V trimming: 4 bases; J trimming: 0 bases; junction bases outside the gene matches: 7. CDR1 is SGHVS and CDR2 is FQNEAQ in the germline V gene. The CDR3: CASSSRERGYQETQYF. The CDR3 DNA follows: TGTGCCAGCAGCTCCCGGGAGCGGGGGTACCAAGAGACCCAGTACTTC.